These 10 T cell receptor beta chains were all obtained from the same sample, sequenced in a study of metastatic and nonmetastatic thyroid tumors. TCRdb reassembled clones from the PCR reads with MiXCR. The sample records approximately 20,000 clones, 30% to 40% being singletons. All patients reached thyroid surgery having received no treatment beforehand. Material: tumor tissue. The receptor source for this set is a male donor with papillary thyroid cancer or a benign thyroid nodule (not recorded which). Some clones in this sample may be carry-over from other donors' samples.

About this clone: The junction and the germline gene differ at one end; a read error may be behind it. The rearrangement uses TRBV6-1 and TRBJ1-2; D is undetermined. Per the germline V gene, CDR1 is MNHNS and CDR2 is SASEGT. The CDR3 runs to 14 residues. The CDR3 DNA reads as TGTGCCAGCAGTGGTTCGTCAGTGGACTATGTCTACACCTTC. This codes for CASSGSSVDYVYTF.

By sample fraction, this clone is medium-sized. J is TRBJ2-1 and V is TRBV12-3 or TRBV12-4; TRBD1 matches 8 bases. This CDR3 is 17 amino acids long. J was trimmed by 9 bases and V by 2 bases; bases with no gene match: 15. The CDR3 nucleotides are TGTGCCAGCAGTTTACCCCGGACAGGGAAAGATTTATTTGAGCAGTTCTTC. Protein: CASSLPRTGKDLFEQFF.

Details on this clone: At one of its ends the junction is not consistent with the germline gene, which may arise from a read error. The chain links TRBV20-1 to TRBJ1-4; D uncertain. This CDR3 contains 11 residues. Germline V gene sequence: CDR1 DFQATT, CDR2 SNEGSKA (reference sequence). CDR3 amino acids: CSVSANEKLYF. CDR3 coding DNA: TGCAGTGTAAGTGCTAATGAAAAACTGTATTTT.

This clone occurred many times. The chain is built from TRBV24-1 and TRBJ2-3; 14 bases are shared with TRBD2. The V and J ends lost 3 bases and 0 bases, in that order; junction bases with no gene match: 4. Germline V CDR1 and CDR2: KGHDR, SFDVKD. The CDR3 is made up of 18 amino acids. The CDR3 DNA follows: TGTGCCACCAGTGATCCTCGACTAGCGGGAGGGAGCACAGATACGCAGTATTTT. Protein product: CATSDPRLAGGSTDTQYF.

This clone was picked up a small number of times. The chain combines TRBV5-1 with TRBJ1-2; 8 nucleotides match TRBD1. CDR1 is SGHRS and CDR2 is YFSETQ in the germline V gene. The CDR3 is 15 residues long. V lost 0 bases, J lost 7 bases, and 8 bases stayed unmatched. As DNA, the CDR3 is TGCGCCAGCAGCTTGGCCTGGACAGGGTATGTTGGCTACACCTTC. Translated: CASSLAWTGYVGYTF.

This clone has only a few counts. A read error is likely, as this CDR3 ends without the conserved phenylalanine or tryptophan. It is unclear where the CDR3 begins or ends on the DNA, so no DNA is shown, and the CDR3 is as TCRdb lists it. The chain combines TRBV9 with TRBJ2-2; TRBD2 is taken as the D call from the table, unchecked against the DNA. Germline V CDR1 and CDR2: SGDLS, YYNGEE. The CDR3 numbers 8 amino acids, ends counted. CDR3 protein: CASSGGAG.

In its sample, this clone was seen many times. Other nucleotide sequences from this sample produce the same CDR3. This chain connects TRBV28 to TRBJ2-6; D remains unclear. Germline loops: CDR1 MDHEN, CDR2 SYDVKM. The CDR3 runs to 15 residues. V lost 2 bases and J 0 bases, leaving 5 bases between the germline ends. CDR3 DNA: TGTGCCAGCAGTTTAGGGTCCTCTGGGGCCAACGTCCTGACTTTC. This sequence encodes CASSLGSSGANVLTF.

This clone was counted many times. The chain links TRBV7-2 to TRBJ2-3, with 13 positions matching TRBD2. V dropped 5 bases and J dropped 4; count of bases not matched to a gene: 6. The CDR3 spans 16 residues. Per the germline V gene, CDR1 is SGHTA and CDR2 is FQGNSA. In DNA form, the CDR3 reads TGTGCCAGCAGCCCGAGACTAGCGGGAGGTGCAGATACGCAGTATTTT. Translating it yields CASSPRLAGGADTQYF.

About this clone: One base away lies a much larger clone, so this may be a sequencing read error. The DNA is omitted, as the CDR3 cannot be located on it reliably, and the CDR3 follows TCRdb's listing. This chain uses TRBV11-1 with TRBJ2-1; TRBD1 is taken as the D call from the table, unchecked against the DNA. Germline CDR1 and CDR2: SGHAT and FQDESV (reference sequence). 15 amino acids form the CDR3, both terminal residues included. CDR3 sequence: CASRVGRGTYNEQSF.

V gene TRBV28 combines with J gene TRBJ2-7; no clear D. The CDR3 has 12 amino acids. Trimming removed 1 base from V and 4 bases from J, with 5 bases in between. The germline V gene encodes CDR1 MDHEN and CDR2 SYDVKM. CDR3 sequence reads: CASSLLRYEQYF. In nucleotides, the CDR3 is TGTGCCAGCAGTTTATTGAGGTACGAGCAGTACTTC.